The sequence of this T cell receptor beta chain was determined in a study of cytomegalovirus exposure and HLA in healthy donors. About this clone itself: What it binds is unknown.

Trimming took 5 bases from V and 2 from J, leaving 15 bases between them. This CDR3 has 16 residues. Germline lookup yields CDR1 SNHLY and CDR2 FYNNEI. Regarding the study as a whole: Researchers reported from a later analysis that most CMV-associated TCR beta chains appeared HLA-restricted. In a later analysis, compared with equally common non-associated chains, HLA-associated beta chains were more expanded.

Primers for the PCR totalled 60 Vbeta and 13 Jbeta. Profiled with immunoSEQ multiplex PCR; TCRdb holds only in-frame clones, not every one. This table has 50,000 to 70,000 clones, around 83% appearing once. This receptor was obtained from a human donor in good health. The V call is TRBV2, the J call TRBJ1-4; D gene unclear. The sample consisted of PBMCs. The CDR3 DNA is TGTGCCAGCAGTAGGAATGGAGCCGCGACTAATGAAAAACTGTTTTTT. Protein sequence: CASSRNGAATNEKLFF.